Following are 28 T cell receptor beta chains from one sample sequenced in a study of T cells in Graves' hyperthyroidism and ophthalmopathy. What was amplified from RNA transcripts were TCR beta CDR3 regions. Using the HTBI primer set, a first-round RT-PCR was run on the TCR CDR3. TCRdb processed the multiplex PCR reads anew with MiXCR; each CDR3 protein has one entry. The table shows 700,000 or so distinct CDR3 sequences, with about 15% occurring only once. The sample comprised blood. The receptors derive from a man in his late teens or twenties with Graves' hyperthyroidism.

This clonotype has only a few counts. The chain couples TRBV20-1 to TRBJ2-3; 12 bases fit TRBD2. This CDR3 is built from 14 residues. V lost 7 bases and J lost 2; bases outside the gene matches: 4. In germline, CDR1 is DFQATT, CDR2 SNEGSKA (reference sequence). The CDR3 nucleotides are TGCAGTGGGTCTAGCGGGAGGGCCACAGATACGCAGTATTTT. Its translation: CSGSSGRATDTQYF.

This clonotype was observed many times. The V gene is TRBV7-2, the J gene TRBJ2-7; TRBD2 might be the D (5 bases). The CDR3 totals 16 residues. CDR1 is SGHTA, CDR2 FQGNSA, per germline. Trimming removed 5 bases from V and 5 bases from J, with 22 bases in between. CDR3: CASSRERAKLFHEQYF. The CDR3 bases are TGTGCCAGCAGCAGAGAGAGGGCGAAACTATTCCACGAGCAGTACTTC.

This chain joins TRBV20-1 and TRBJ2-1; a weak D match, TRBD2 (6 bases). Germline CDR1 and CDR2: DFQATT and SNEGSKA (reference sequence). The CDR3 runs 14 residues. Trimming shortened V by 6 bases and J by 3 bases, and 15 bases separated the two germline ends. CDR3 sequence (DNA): TGCAGTGCCTCCCGACTAGGGCGCTACAATGAGCAGTTCTTC. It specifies CSASRLGRYNEQFF.

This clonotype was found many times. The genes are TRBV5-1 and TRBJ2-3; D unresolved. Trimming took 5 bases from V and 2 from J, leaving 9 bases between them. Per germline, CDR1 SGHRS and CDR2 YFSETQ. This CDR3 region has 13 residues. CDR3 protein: CASSAEPTDTQYF. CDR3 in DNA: TGCGCCAGCAGTGCGGAGCCCACAGATACGCAGTATTTT.

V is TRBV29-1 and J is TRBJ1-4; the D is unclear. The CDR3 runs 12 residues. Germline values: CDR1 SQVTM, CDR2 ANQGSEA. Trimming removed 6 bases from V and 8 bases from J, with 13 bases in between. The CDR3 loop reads CSVWTIGEKLFF. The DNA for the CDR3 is TGCAGCGTCTGGACGATTGGGGAAAAACTGTTTTTT.

The CDR3 spells CATSRDGTSGSGEQFF. Written as DNA, the CDR3 is TGTGCCACCAGCAGAGATGGGACTAGCGGGAGTGGGGAGCAGTTCTTC. The J gene is TRBJ2-1, the V gene TRBV15; 14 bases fit TRBD2. Germline V CDR1 and CDR2: LNHNV, YYDKDF (reference sequence). The V segment lost 0 bases and the J segment 10 bases; nucleotides outside the gene matches: 5. The CDR3 spans 16 residues.

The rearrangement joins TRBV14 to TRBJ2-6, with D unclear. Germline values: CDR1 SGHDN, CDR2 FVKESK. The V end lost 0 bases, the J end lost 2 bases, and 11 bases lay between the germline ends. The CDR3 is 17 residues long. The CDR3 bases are TGTGCCAGCAGCCAAGATGAAAGGTTCACTGGGGCCAACGTCCTGACTTTC. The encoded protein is CASSQDERFTGANVLTF.

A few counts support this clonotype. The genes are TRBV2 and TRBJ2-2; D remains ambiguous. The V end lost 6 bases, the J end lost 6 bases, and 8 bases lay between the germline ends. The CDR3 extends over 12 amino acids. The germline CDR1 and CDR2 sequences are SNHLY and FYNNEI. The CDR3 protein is CASREWAGELFF. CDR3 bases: TGTGCCAGCAGAGAGTGGGCCGGGGAGCTGTTTTTT.

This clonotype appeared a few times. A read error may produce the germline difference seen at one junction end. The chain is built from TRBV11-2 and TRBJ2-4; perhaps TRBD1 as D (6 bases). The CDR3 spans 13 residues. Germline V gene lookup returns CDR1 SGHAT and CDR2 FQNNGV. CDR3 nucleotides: TGTGCCAGCAGCCACCAGGGGAAAAGCATTCAGTACTTC. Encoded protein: CASSHQGKSIQYF.

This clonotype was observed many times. The CDR3 region is CAWRQLGLSGYTF. The CDR3 DNA follows: TGTGCCTGGAGACAACTAGGGCTGAGTGGCTACACCTTC. The J gene is TRBJ1-2, the V gene TRBV30; the D is unclear. V was cut by 3 bases and J by 7 bases, with 15 bases left in between. Germline CDR1 is GTSNPN and CDR2 is SVGIG (reference sequence). The CDR3 has 13 amino acids.

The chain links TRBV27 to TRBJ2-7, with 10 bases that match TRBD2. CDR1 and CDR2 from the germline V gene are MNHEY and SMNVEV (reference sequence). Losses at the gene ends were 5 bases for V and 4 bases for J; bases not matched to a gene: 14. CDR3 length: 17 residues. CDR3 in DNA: TGTGCCAGCAGTGCCGAGGGGGCTAGCGGGAGACGGTACGAGCAGTACTTC. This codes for CASSAEGASGRRYEQYF.

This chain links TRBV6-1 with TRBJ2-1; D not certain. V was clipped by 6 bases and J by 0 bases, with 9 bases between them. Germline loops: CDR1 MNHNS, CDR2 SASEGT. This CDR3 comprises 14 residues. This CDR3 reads CASRRASSYNEQFF. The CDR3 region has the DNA TGTGCCAGCAGGAGAGCCAGCTCCTACAATGAGCAGTTCTTC.

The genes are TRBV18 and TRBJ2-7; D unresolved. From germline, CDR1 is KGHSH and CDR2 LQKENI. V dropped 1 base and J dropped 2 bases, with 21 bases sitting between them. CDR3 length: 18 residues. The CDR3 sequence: CASSPRLLQGSLTYEQYF. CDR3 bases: TGTGCCAGCTCACCACGTCTACTACAAGGTTCCCTCACCTACGAGCAGTACTTC.

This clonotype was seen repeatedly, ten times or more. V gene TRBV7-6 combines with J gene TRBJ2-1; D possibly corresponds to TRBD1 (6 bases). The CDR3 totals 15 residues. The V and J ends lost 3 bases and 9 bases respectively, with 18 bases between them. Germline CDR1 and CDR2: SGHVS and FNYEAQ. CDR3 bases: TGTGCCAGCAGCTTCCGACAGGCCGAAAGGAGTGAGCAGTTCTTC. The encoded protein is CASSFRQAERSEQFF.

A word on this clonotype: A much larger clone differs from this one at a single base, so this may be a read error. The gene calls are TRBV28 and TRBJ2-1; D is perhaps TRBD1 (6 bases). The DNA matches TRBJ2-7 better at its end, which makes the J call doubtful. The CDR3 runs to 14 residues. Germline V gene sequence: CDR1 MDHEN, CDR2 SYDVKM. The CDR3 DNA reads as TGTGCCAGCAGTGAGATACAGGGAAACAATGAGCAGTACTTC. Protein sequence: CASSEIQGNNEQYF.

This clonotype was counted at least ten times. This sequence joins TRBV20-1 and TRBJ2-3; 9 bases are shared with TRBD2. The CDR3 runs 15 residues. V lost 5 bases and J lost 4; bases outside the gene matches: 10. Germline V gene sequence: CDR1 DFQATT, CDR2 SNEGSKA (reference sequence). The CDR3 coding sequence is TGCAGTGCTTACCTGGGACTAGCTCTCGCAGATACGCAGTATTTT. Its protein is CSAYLGLALADTQYF.

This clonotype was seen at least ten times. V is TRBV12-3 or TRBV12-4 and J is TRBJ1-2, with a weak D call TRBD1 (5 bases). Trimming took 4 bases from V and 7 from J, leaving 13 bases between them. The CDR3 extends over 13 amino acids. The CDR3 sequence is CASSSPGAGGYTF. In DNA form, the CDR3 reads TGTGCCAGCAGTTCACCCGGGGCGGGTGGCTACACCTTC.

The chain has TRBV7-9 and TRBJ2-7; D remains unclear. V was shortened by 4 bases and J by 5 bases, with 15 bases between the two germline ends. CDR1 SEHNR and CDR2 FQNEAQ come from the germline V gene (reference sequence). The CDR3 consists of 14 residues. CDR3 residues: CASSSVRSRNEQYF. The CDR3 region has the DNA TGTGCCAGCAGCTCCGTACGCTCTCGGAACGAGCAGTACTTC. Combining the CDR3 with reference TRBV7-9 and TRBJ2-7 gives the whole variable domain DTGVSQNPRHKITKRGQNVTFRCDPISEHNRLYWYRQTLGQGPEFLTYFQNEAQLEKSRLLSDRFSAERPKGSFSTLEIQRTEQGDSAMYLCASSSVRSRNEQYFGPGTRLTVT.

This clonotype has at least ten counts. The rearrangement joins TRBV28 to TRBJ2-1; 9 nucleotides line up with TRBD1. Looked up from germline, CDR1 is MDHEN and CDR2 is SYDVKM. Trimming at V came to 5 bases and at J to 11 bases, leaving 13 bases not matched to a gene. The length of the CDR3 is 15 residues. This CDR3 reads CASSPSPGTGTKQFF. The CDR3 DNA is TGTGCCAGCAGTCCCAGTCCCGGGACAGGGACAAAGCAGTTCTTC. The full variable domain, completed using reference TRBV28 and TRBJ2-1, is DVKVTQSSRYLVKRTGEKVFLECVQDMDHENMFWYRQDPGLGLRLIYFSYDVKMKEKGDIPEGYSVSREKKERFSLILESASTNQTSMYLCASSPSPGTGTKQFFGPGTRLTVL.

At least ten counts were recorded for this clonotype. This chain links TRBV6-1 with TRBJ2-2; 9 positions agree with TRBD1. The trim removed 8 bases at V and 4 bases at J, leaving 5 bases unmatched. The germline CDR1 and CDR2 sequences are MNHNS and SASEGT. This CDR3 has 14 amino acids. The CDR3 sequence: CASGTGLFTGELFF. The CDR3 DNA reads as TGTGCCAGCGGGACAGGGTTGTTCACCGGGGAGCTGTTTTTT.

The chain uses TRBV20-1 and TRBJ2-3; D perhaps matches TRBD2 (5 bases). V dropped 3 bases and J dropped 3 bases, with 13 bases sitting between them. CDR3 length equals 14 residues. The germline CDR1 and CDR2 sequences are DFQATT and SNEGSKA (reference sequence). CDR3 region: CSASWGVGTDTQYF. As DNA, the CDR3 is TGCAGTGCTAGTTGGGGAGTGGGGACAGATACGCAGTATTTT.

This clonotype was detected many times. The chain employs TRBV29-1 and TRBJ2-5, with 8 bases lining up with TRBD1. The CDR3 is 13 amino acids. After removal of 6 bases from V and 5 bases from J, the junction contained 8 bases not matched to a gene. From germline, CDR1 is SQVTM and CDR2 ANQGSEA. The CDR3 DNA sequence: TGCAGCGTCCAAGGACAGGGTCTCGAGACCCAGTACTTC. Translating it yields CSVQGQGLETQYF.

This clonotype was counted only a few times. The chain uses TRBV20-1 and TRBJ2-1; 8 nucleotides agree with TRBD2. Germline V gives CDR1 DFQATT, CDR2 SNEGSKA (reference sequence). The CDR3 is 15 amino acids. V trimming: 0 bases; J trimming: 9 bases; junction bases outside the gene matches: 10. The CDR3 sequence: CSARDVGLAASEQFF. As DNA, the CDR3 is TGCAGTGCTAGAGATGTAGGACTAGCTGCAAGTGAGCAGTTCTTC.

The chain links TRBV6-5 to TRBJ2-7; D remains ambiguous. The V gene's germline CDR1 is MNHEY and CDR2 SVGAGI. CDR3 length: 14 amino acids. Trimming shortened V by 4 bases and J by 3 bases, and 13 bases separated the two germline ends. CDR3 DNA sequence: TGTGCCAGCAGTTCCCCCGCCGAGAACTACGAGCAGTACTTC. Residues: CASSSPAENYEQYF.

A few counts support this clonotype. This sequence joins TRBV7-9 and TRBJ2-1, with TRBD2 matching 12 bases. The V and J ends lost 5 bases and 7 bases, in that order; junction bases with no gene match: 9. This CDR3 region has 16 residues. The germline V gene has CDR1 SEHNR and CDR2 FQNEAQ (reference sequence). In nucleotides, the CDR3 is TGTGCCAGCAGCCCTAGCGGGAGGGCCCTTTATAATGAGCAGTTCTTC. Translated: CASSPSGRALYNEQFF.

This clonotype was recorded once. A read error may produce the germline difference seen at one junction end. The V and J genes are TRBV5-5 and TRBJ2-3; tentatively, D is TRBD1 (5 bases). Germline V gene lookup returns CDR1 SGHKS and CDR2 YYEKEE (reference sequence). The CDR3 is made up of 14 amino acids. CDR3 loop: CASSLIVSTGTQYF. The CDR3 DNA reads TGTGCCAGCAGCTTGATAGTTAGCACAGGTACGCAGTATTTT.

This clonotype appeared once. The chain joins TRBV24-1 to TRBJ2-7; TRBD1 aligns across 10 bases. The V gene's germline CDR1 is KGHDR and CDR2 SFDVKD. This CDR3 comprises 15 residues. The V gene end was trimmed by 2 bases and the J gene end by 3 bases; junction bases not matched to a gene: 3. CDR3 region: CATSDSDRGNYEQYF. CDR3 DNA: TGTGCCACCAGTGATTCGGACAGGGGGAACTACGAGCAGTACTTC.

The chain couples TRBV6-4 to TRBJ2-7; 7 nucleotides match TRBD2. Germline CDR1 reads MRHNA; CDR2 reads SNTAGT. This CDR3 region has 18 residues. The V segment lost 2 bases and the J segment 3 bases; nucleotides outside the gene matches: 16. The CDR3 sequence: CASSDPTRRSGGSYEQYF. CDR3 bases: TGTGCCAGCAGTGACCCTACGAGAAGATCGGGAGGTAGCTACGAGCAGTACTTC.